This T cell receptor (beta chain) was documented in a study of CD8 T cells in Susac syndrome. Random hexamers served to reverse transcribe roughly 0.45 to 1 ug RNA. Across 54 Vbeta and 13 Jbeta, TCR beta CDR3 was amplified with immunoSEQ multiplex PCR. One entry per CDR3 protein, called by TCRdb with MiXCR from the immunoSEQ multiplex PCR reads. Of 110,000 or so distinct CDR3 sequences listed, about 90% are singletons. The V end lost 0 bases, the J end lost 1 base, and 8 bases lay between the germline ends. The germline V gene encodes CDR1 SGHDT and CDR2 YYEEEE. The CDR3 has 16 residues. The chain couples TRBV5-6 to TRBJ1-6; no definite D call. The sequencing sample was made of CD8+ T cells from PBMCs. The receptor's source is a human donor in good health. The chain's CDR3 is CASSLAGGSYNSPLHF. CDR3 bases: TGTGCCAGCAGCTTGGCCGGAGGATCCTATAATTCACCCCTCCACTTT.